The sequence of this TCR beta chain was determined in a study of CD8+ T cells in alopecia areata (dated by TCRdb to 2016 to 2018). Broadly, across the study: The treated patients took part in an open-label pilot trial in which moderate-to-severe alopecia areata was treated with oral tofacitinib at 5 to 10 mg twice daily. Scalp clonality was compared among normal scalp (n=4), patchy alopecia areata scalp (n=8), and alopecia totalis/universalis scalp (n=8). Scalp tissue and sorted CD4+ and CD8+ peripheral blood T cells from patchy and totalis/universalis alopecia areata patients and from healthy controls were covered by human TCRbeta sequencing. Biopsies were taken from tofacitinib-treated patients at baseline and again at 4 and 24 weeks into treatment, and several of those patients also had a later scalp biopsy. The RNA source kit depended on sample type: the PAXgene miRNA kit for fixed scalp, the miRNeasy kit for PBMCs, and the RNeasy kit for mouse skin. In both human patients and the C3H/HeJ mouse model, the study applied high-throughput TCRbeta sequencing to look at T cell clonal expansion in alopecia areata. Patients received tofacitinib for 6 to 18 months and were then followed off drug for 6 months to check for delayed response and recurrence. Amplification of TCRbeta CDR3 regions was done by immunoSEQ multiplex PCR using 35 Vbeta forward primers and 13 Jbeta reverse primers.

Libraries were made using the immunoSEQ multiplex PCR assay. To provide template for TCR sequencing, every sample had RNA extracted and reverse transcribed into cDNA. First-strand cDNA was synthesized with SuperScript III using a 2:1 mix of oligo-dT and random hexamers. A synthetic immune receptor repertoire was used to assess amplification bias, and residual bias was removed computationally. Per the authors' processing: Raw reads were preprocessed to remove errors, and CDR3 was defined by IMGT conventions from the conserved cysteine to phenylalanine. Clonality was calculated as 1 minus Shannon entropy normalized by log2 of the number of productive unique TCRs. Whether scalp clones were CD4 or CD8 was inferred by matching scalp TCRbeta sequences against CD4 and CD8 repertoires sorted from blood. TCRdb's version of the immuneACCESS table is confined to in-frame rearrangements and falls short of the full clone set. An unresolved V gene accounts for under half of the shortfall where checked; the remainder is of unknown origin. V and J calls and clone size come straight from that table; D and trimming were deduced from the DNA. The sample contains 150,000 or so clones, 87% of them found a single time. Roughly 16% of the sample comes from the top ten.

This specimen's time point label, interpreted: baseline before oral tofacitinib. Lesional scalp punch biopsies and peripheral blood were obtained from alopecia areata patients. PBMCs were isolated by density centrifugation and stained for CD3, CD4 and CD8, after which CD4+ and CD8+ T cells were sorted on a FACSAria. Regarding this clone: It lacks a known antigen. Per-base quality was not reported, and no clone a single base away is much larger than it. Other DNA sequences in the same sample also yield this CDR3.

On the study overall, not on this receptor specifically: Shared TCR sequences between patients were less evident than in mice, which may be partly attributable to HLA diversity in the patient population. Resident alphabeta T cells in normal human skin are also sequenced, complicating scalp TCR repertoire analysis, unlike mouse skin dominated by gammadelta T cells. Compared with normal scalp, lesional scalp, particularly in alopecia totalis/universalis, had higher clonality and more expanded CD8+ clones, which suggests antigenic drive.

The V end loses 2 bases and the J end loses 3 bases, and a stretch of 8 bases separates them. Taken from cysteine to phenylalanine, the CDR3 has 14 residues. Just the 42-base CDR3 DNA is kept, in frame starting at base 1. CDR1 is given as MNHEY and CDR2 as SMNVEV, both from the germline V gene (reference sequence). Source: CD8+ T cells sorted from blood, taken at week 0. The sequence derives from a human donor with alopecia areata. Recombination joined TRBV27 with TRBJ2-1, with an unclear D gene assignment. In nucleotide form, the sequence is TGTGCCAGCAGTTTAATTGGCAGCTACAATGAGCAGTTCTTC. Its protein product is CASSLIGSYNEQFF.